Following are 17 T cell receptor beta chains from one sample sequenced in a study of early T cells in non-severe SARS-CoV-2 infection. TCRdb independently ran MiXCR on the 5' RACE reads; one entry per CDR3 protein. Found here are tens of thousands of distinct CDR3 sequences, about a tenth of them singletons; the top ten hold 6% to 8.5%. The sequencing here drew on whole blood, taken at baseline. These receptors were collected from an adult who was a healthcare worker with PCR-confirmed SARS-CoV-2 infection or an uninfected control (not recorded which).

This clonotype appeared a few times. This chain joins TRBV7-9 and TRBJ1-3; TRBD1 is a possible D gene (5 bases). Trimming cost V 4 bases and J 4 bases, with 17 bases left between them. The CDR3 covers 16 residues. The germline gives CDR1 SEHNR, CDR2 FQNEAQ (reference sequence). DNA for the CDR3: TGTGCCAGCAGCTCCAGTCCTGGGACGGTGGGAAACACCATATATTTT. This codes for CASSSSPGTVGNTIYF.

The V call is TRBV30, the J call TRBJ1-1; no clear D gene. This CDR3 has 12 amino acids. V lost 2 bases, J lost 7 bases, and 11 bases lay in between. Germline V CDR1 and CDR2: GTSNPN, SVGIG (reference sequence). The CDR3 here is CAWSPSWSEAFF. For the CDR3, the DNA is TGTGCCTGGAGTCCGAGCTGGAGTGAAGCTTTCTTT.

This clonotype was picked up one time. The J gene is TRBJ2-3, the V gene TRBV11-2; 9 nucleotides match TRBD2. The V gene end was trimmed by 1 base and the J gene end by 5 bases; junction bases not matched to a gene: 4. The CDR3 contains 15 residues. From germline, CDR1 is SGHAT and CDR2 FQNNGV. DNA of the CDR3: TGTGCCAGCAGCTTAGGACTAGCGGTTGTAGATACGCAGTATTTT. Translated: CASSLGLAVVDTQYF.

This clonotype was seen a handful of times. This chain links TRBV30 with TRBJ1-6, with 7 positions matching TRBD1. This CDR3 has 17 amino acids. Germline assignment: CDR1 GTSNPN and CDR2 SVGIG (reference sequence). J gave up 9 bases and V 5 bases, and 19 bases lay outside the gene matches. The CDR3 is CAWVPGQVGLFGSPLHF. CDR3 DNA: TGTGCCTGGGTCCCTGGACAGGTGGGGCTTTTTGGTTCACCCCTCCACTTT.

This chain connects TRBV4-3 to TRBJ1-5; D not certain. Germline V gene sequence: CDR1 LGHNA, CDR2 YSLEER. Trimming cost V 3 bases and J 2 bases, with 11 bases left between them. This CDR3 contains 15 residues. The CDR3: CASSHPERGNQPQHF. As DNA, the CDR3 is TGCGCCAGCAGCCACCCAGAAAGGGGCAATCAGCCCCAGCATTTT.

The rearrangement joins TRBV7-2 to TRBJ2-1; D unclear. The germline gives CDR1 SGHTA, CDR2 FQGNSA. The CDR3 is 13 residues long. Between the trimmed V and J ends, which lost 3 bases and 1 base, there was a span of 4 bases. CDR3 coding DNA: TGTGCCAGCAGCTTCTGGTCCTACAATGAGCAGTTCTTC. This sequence encodes CASSFWSYNEQFF.

This clonotype was found a few times. The chain couples TRBV7-9 to TRBJ1-1; maybe TRBD1 (5 bases). The CDR3 spans 13 residues. Deletions cut 4 bases from V and 3 bases from J, with 9 bases between. From germline, CDR1 is SEHNR and CDR2 FQNEAQ (reference sequence). The CDR3 DNA reads as TGTGCCAGCAGCTACCAGACAGACACTGAAGCTTTCTTT. Its protein is CASSYQTDTEAFF.

In its sample, this clonotype was seen a few times. This chain joins TRBV20-1 and TRBJ2-3, with D perhaps matching TRBD2 (6 bases). CDR1 and CDR2 from the germline V gene are DFQATT and SNEGSKA (reference sequence). V was shortened by 3 bases and J by 3 bases, with 10 bases between the two germline ends. The CDR3 runs to 13 residues. CDR3 residues: CSARLAETDTQYF. CDR3 in DNA: TGCAGTGCTAGGTTAGCGGAAACAGATACGCAGTATTTT.

This chain connects TRBV7-2 to TRBJ2-3, with D possibly matching TRBD2 (6 bases). The CDR3 loop spans 15 amino acids. The V and J ends lost 4 bases and 7 bases respectively, with 18 bases between them. In germline, CDR1 is SGHTA, CDR2 FQGNSA. CDR3 amino acids: CASSSTRALTNTQYF. The CDR3 coding sequence is TGTGCCAGCAGCTCGACTAGGGCATTAACAAATACGCAGTATTTT.

This clonotype has only a few counts. V usage is TRBV10-3 and J usage is TRBJ1-5, with 8 bases fitting TRBD1. Germline trimming cut 10 bases from V and 2 bases from J; bases unmatched to any gene: 7. CDR3 size: 14 residues. Germline-derived CDR1 and CDR2 are ENHRY and SYGVKD. DNA of the CDR3: TGTGCCAGCCGGGACAGGAATGGCAATCAGCCCCAGCATTTT. Translated: CASRDRNGNQPQHF.

In its sample, this clonotype was seen many times. The gene calls are TRBV7-6 and TRBJ1-4; no clear D. The germline gives CDR1 SGHVS, CDR2 FNYEAQ. The CDR3 length is 14 residues. V was trimmed by 4 bases and J by 5 bases, leaving 11 bases between them. This CDR3 reads CASSSVWENEKLFF. CDR3 coding DNA: TGTGCCAGCAGCTCCGTTTGGGAAAATGAAAAACTGTTTTTT.

This chain links TRBV4-1 with TRBJ1-2; TRBD1 might be the D (5 bases). This CDR3 region has 15 residues. V dropped 0 bases and J dropped 0 bases, with 8 bases sitting between them. Looked up from germline, CDR1 is MGHRA and CDR2 is YSYEKL. Written as DNA, the CDR3 is TGCGCCAGCAGCCAAGACGACAGCACTAACTATGGCTACACCTTC. It translates to CASSQDDSTNYGYTF.

This clonotype was seen repeatedly, ten times or more. The chain carries TRBV5-1 and TRBJ1-2, with 9 bases lining up with TRBD1. Germline V CDR1 and CDR2: SGHRS, YFSETQ. The CDR3 is 15 amino acids. The V gene end was trimmed by 4 bases and the J gene end by 5 bases; junction bases not matched to a gene: 9. The CDR3 region is CASSLIPTGGYGYTF. For the CDR3, the DNA is TGCGCCAGCAGCCTAATCCCGACAGGGGGTTATGGCTACACCTTC.

The rearrangement links TRBV7-2 to TRBJ2-3, with no clear D. This CDR3 spans 13 amino acids. Germline V gives CDR1 SGHTA, CDR2 FQGNSA. V lost 5 bases, J lost 6 bases, and 12 bases lay in between. The CDR3 coding sequence is TGTGCCAGCAGCGCCCGAGGTTCGGATACGCAGTATTTT. Encoded protein: CASSARGSDTQYF.

This clonotype was recorded many times. CDR3 nucleotides: TGCAGTGCTAGAGATGAGGGGCGGGGCCCCCTCTCCTACGAGCAGTACTTC. Translating gives CSARDEGRGPLSYEQYF. The rearrangement links TRBV20-1 to TRBJ2-7; D perhaps matches TRBD2 (6 bases). The CDR3 totals 17 residues. Germline CDR1 DFQATT, CDR2 SNEGSKA (reference sequence). V gave up 0 bases and J gave up 0 bases, with 18 bases separating them.

There are a few counts of this clonotype. The chain joins TRBV2 to TRBJ1-1; unclear D gene. The V gene lost 7 bases and the J gene lost 0 bases, with 12 bases spanning the gap. The CDR3 runs to 14 residues. Germline V gene lookup returns CDR1 SNHLY and CDR2 FYNNEI. CDR3 sequence reads: CASTGEHLNTEAFF. The CDR3 DNA follows: TGTGCCAGCACCGGGGAACATCTGAACACTGAAGCTTTCTTT. The full variable domain, in which reference TRBV2 and TRBJ1-1 provide the parts outside the CDR3, is EPEVTQTPSHQVTQMGQEVILRCVPISNHLYFYWYRQILGQKVEFLVSFYNNEISEKSEIFDDQFSVERPDGSNFTLKIRSTKLEDSAMYFCASTGEHLNTEAFFGQGTRLTVV.

Only a few counts were recorded for this clonotype. V and J are TRBV20-1 and TRBJ1-5; D perhaps matches TRBD1 (5 bases). From germline, CDR1 is DFQATT and CDR2 SNEGSKA (reference sequence). Between the trimmed V and J ends, which lost 4 bases and 3 bases, there was a span of 13 bases. The length of the CDR3 is 14 residues. CDR3 in DNA: TGCAGTGCTACCCTAGACAGTTTCAATCAGCCCCAGCATTTT. Its protein product is CSATLDSFNQPQHF.